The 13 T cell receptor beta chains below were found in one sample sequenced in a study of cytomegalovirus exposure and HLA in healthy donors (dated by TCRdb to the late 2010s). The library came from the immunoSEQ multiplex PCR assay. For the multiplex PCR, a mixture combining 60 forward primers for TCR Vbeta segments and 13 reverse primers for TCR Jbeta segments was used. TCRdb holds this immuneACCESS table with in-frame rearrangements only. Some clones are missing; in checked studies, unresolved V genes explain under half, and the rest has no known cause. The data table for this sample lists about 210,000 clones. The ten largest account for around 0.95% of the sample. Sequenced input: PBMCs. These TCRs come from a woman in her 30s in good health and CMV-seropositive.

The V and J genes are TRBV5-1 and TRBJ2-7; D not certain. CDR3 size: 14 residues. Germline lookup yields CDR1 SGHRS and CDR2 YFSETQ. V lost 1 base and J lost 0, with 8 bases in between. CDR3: CASSLSLSSYEQYF. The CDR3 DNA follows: TGCGCCAGCAGCTTGTCCCTGTCCTCCTACGAGCAGTACTTC.

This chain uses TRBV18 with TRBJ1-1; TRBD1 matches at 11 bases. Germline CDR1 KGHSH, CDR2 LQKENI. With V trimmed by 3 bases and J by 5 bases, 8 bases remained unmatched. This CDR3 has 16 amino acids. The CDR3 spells CASSPPGQGVRTEAFF. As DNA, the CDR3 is TGTGCCAGCTCACCCCCGGGACAGGGGGTTAGGACTGAAGCTTTCTTT.

The CDR3 sequence is CASSYYDGTGGFQYF. The CDR3 nucleotides are TGTGCCAGCAGTTACTATGACGGGACAGGAGGCTTTCAGTACTTC. The chain combines TRBV6-5 with TRBJ2-7, with TRBD1 matching 8 bases. The CDR3 contains 15 residues. Trimming removed 1 base from V and 10 bases from J; junction bases left unmatched: 12. Germline V lookup: CDR1 MNHEY, CDR2 SVGAGI.

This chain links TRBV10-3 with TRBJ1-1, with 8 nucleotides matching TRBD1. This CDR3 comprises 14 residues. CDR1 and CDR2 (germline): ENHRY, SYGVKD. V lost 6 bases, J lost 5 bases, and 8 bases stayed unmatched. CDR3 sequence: CAISYRDRRTEAFF. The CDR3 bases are TGTGCCATCAGCTACCGGGACAGGAGAACTGAAGCTTTCTTT.

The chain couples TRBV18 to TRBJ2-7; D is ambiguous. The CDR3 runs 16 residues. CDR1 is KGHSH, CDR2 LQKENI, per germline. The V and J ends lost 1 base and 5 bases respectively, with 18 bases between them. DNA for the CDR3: TGTGCCAGCTCACCACGTTCGCCTCGTCGGGTCCACGAGCAGTACTTC. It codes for CASSPRSPRRVHEQYF.

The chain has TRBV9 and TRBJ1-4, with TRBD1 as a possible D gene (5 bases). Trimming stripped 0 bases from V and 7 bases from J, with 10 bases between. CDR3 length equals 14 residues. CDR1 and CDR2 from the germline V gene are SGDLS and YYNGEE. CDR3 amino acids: CASSVGIGVEKLFF. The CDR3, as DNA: TGTGCCAGCAGCGTAGGGATAGGGGTTGAAAAACTGTTTTTT.

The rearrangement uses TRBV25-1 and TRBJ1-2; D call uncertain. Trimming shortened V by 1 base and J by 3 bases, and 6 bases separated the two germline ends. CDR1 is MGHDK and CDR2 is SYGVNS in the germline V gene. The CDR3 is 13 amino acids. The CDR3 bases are TGTGCCAGCAGTGAATCGGAGTACTATGGCTACACCTTC. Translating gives CASSESEYYGYTF.

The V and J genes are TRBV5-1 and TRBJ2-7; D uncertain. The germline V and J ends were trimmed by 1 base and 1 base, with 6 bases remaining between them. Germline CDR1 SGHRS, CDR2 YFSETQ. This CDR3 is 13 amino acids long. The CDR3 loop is CASSLSSSYEQYF. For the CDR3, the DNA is TGCGCCAGCAGCTTGTCCAGTTCCTACGAGCAGTACTTC.

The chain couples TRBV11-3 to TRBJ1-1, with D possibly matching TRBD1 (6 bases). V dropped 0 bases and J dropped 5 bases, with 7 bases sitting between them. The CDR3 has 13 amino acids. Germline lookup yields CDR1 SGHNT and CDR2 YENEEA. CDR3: CASSLEQGTEAFF. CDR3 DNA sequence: TGTGCCAGCAGCTTAGAACAGGGTACTGAAGCTTTCTTT.

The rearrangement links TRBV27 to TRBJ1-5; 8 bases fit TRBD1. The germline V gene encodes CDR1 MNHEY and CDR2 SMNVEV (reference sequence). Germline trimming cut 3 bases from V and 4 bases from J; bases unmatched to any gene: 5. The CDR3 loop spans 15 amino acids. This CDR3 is CASSFMGQVNQPQHF. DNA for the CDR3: TGTGCCAGCAGTTTTATGGGACAGGTAAATCAGCCCCAGCATTTT.

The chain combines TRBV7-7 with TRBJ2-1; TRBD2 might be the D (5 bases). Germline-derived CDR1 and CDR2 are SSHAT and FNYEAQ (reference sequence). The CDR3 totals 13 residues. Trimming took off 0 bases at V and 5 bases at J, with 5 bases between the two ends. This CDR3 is CASSLAGNNEQFF. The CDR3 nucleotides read TGTGCCAGCAGCTTAGCCGGGAACAATGAGCAGTTCTTC.

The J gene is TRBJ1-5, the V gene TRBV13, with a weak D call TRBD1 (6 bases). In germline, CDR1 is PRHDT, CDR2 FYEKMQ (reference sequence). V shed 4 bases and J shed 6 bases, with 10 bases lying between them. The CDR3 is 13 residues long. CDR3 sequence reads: CASSSGHLQPQHF. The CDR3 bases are TGTGCCAGCAGCTCGGGACATCTTCAGCCCCAGCATTTT.

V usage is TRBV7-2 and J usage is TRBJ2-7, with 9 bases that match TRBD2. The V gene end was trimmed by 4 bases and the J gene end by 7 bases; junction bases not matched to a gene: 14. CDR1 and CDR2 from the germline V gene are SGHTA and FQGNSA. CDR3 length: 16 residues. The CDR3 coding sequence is TGTGCCAGCAGCTGGAAAGCGGGAGGTCTATCGGTGGAGCAGTACTTC. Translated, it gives CASSWKAGGLSVEQYF.